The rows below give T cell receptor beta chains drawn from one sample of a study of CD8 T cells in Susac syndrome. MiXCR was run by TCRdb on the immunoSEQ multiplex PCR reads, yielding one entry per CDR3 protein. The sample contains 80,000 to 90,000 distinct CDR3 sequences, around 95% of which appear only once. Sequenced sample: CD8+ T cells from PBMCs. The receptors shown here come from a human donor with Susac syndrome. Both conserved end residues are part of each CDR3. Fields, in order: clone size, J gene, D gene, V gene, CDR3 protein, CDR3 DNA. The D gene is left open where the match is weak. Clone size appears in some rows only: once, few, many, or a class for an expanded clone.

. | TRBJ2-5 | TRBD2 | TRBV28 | CASSPRTSGSRWQETQYF | TGTGCCAGCAGTCCCCGGACTAGCGGGAGTCGTTGGCAAGAGACCCAGTACTTC
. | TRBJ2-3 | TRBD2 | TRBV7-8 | CASSVAGSDTQYF | TGTGCCAGCAGCGTAGCGGGATCAGATACGCAGTATTTT
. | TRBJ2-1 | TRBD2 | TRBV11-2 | CASSPGPGLAGYNEQFF | TGTGCCAGCAGCCCGGGGCCGGGACTAGCGGGCTACAATGAGCAGTTCTTC
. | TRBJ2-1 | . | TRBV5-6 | CASSLEDSYNEQFF | TGTGCCAGCAGCTTGGAGGACAGTTACAATGAGCAGTTCTTC
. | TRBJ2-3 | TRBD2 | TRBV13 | CASSPGLANLRDTQYF | TGTGCCAGCAGCCCGGGACTAGCGAACCTCCGAGATACGCAGTATTTT
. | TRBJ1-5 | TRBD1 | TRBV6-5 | CASGSGGLQPQHF | TGTGCCAGCGGTTCAGGGGGACTTCAGCCCCAGCATTTT
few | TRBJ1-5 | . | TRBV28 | CASSQGSQPQHF | TGTGCCAGCAGCCAGGGGAGTCAGCCCCAGCATTTT
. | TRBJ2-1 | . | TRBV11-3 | CASSLGGGTASYNEQFF | TGTGCCAGCAGCTTAGGAGGCGGGACTGCCTCCTACAATGAGCAGTTCTTC
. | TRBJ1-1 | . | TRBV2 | CARSRNTEAFF | TGTGCCAGATCCAGGAACACTGAAGCTTTCTTT
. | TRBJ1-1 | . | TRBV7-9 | CASSTTGTEAFF | TGTGCCAGCAGCACGACAGGAACTGAAGCTTTCTTT
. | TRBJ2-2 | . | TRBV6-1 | CASSEVGGGNTGELFF | TGTGCCAGCAGTGAAGTCGGAGGGGGGAACACCGGGGAGCTGTTTTTT
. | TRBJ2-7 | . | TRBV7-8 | CASSLAMGVYEQYF | TGTGCCAGCAGCTTAGCGATGGGGGTCTACGAGCAGTACTTC
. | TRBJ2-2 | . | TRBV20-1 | CSATLTHLLGVGNTGELFF | TGCAGTGCTACCCTGACCCACCTACTAGGTGTAGGGAACACCGGGGAGCTGTTTTTT
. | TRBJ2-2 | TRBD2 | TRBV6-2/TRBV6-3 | CASSYRVLAGAGELFF | TGTGCCAGCAGTTACAGAGTACTAGCGGGAGCCGGGGAGCTGTTTTTT
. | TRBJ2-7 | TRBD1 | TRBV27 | CASIGTGDHEQYF | TGTGCCAGCATCGGGACAGGGGACCACGAGCAGTACTTC
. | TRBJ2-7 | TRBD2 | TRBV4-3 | CASSQTSGSVNEQYF | TGCGCCAGCAGCCAGACTAGCGGGAGTGTCAACGAGCAGTACTTC
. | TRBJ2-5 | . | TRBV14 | CASSTNRYPETQYF | TGTGCCAGCAGCACGAACCGGTATCCGGAGACCCAGTACTTC
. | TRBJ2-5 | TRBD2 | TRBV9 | CASSVDSGRAPRETQYF | TGTGCCAGCAGCGTAGACAGCGGGAGGGCTCCGAGGGAGACCCAGTACTTC
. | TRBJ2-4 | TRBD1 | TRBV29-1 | CSVPGTGENIQYF | TGCAGCGTCCCCGGGACAGGGGAAAACATTCAGTACTTC
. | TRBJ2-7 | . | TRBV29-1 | CSVDGGLVGLSYEQYF | TGCAGCGTTGATGGCGGCTTGGTGGGCCTCTCCTACGAGCAGTACTTC
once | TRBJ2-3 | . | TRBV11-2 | CASSFNPRTQYF | TGTGCCAGCAGCTTTAATCCTCGGACGCAGTATTTT
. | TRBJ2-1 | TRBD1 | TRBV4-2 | CASSPPGTGGNEQFF | TGTGCCAGCAGCCCGCCCGGGACAGGGGGTAATGAGCAGTTCTTC
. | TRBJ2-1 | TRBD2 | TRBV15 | CATSETSGGHNEQFF | TGTGCCACCAGCGAAACTAGCGGCGGCCACAATGAGCAGTTCTTC
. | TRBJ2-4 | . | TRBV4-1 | CASSHPNGGQNIQYF | TGCGCCAGCAGCCACCCCAATGGGGGCCAAAACATTCAGTACTTC
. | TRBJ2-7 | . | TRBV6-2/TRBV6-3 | CASRPLQDSHEQYF | TGTGCCAGCAGACCCTTACAGGATAGCCACGAGCAGTACTTC
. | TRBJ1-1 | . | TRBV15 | CATSRDKGNTEAFF | TGTGCCACCAGCAGAGATAAGGGTAACACTGAAGCTTTCTTT
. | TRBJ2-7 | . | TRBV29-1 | CSVIGVAQYEQYF | TGCAGCGTTATAGGGGTAGCGCAGTACGAGCAGTACTTC
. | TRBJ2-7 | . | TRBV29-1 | CSVISWEQYF | TGCAGCGTGATCTCTTGGGAGCAGTACTTC
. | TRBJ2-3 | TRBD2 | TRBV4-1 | CASSQDWRESGTDTQYF | TGCGCCAGCAGCCAAGATTGGCGGGAGAGTGGCACAGATACGCAGTATTTT
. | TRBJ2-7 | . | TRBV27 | CASSLDLAYEQYF | TGTGCCAGCAGTTTAGACCTGGCCTACGAGCAGTACTTC
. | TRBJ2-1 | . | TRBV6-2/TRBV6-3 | CASSYAGLYNEQFF | TGTGCCAGCAGTTACGCCGGACTCTACAATGAGCAGTTCTTC
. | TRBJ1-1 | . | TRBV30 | CAWNPYPNTEAFF | TGTGCCTGGAACCCCTATCCGAACACTGAAGCTTTCTTT
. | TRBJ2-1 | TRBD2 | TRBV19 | CASSRGGYNEQFF | TGTGCCAGTAGCCGGGGAGGGTACAATGAGCAGTTCTTC
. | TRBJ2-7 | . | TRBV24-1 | CATSDTTGSEQYF | TGTGCCACCAGTGACACTACAGGGAGCGAGCAGTACTTC
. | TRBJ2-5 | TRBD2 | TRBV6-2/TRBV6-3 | CASSYLGTTGETQYF | TGTGCCAGCAGTTACTTAGGGACTACAGGAGAGACCCAGTACTTC
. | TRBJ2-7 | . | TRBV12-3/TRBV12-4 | CASSLGGTPAYEQYF | TGTGCCAGCAGTTTAGGTGGGACGCCGGCCTACGAGCAGTACTTC
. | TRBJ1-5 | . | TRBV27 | CASSSGGLNQPQHF | TGTGCCAGCAGTTCCGGAGGCCTCAATCAGCCCCAGCATTTT
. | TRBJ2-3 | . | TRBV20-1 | CSARDVPGSTDTQYF | TGCAGTGCTAGAGATGTACCGGGAAGCACAGATACGCAGTATTTT
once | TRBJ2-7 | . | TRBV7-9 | CASSLPSTYEQYF | TGTGCCAGCAGCTTACCTTCGACCTACGAGCAGTACTTC
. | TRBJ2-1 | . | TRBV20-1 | CSANIVGLSYNEQFF | TGCAGTGCCAACATTGTGGGCCTCTCCTACAATGAGCAGTTCTTC
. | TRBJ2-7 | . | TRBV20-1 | CSARSPRDTSYEQYF | TGCAGTGCTAGATCCCCCCGGGACACCTCCTACGAGCAGTACTTC
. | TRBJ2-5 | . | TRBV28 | CASGTSETQYF | TGTGCCAGCGGCACGTCAGAGACCCAGTACTTC
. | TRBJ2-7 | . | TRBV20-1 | CSARDVVSSYEQYF | TGCAGTGCTAGAGATGTGGTCAGCTCCTACGAGCAGTACTTC
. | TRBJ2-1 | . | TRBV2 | CASSRISGPPDHSGSYNEQFF | TGTGCCAGCAGCAGGATCTCCGGGCCCCCAGACCACTCGGGCTCCTACAATGAGCAGTTCTTC
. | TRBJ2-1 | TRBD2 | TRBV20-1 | CSARGPAAGTSDEQFF | TGCAGTGCTAGAGGGCCTGCCGCCGGGACTAGCGATGAGCAGTTCTTC
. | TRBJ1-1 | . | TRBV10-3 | CAISESRNTEAFF | TGTGCCATCAGTGAGTCAAGGAACACTGAAGCTTTCTTT
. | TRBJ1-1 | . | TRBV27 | CASSSHMNTEAFF | TGTGCCAGCAGTTCACACATGAACACTGAAGCTTTCTTT